Included here is one TCR beta chain sequence, with context. This clone was recorded a few times. What antigen it recognizes has not been identified. The sample holds no much larger clone one base away, and base qualities are not on file. Taken from the germline V gene (reference sequence), the CDR1 and CDR2 loops are SGHKS and YYEKEE. V gives up 3 bases and J gives up 5 bases, and the segment between their germline ends measures 8 bases. Its CDR3 holds 12 amino acids, cysteine through phenylalanine. Solely the CDR3 DNA is kept, with 36 bases framed from the first base. CD8 naive samples were obtained by positive selection for CCR7 among CD45RO-negative cells, yielding a CD45RA+CCR7+ population from which TemRA cells were excluded. The donors were healthy, HIV-negative adults with no recently reported acute infections or vaccinations. All donors were Caucasian adults living in Nashville, Tennessee, USA. After blood collection by leukapheresis, PBMCs were isolated using Ficoll-Histopaque density gradient centrifugation and then cryopreserved in the vapor phase of liquid nitrogen. Analytical flow cytometry was used to check the purity and quantity of every magnetically sorted T cell population. Each sorted fraction had its genomic DNA isolated and then quantified by UV absorbance on a Nanodrop 2000c.

Using the deep immunoSEQ assay, TCR CDR3 regions were amplified from genomic DNA by multiplex PCR. For each cell subset, the extracted genomic DNA was distributed evenly across all wells of several immunoSEQ 96-well plates, and each plate served as one replicate. Each replicate PCR for sorted subsets received 150 to 250 ng genomic DNA, equal to roughly 33,000 T cell genomes. Purified libraries were measured with a Qubit 3.0 fluorometer, size-checked on a Bioanalyzer 2100, and measured again with the KAPA Library Quantification kit. Each immunoSEQ 96-well plate was sequenced on its own single-read 150-cycle Illumina NextSeq 550 flow cell. In the paper's pipeline: Because only junctional sequences without quality scores were contained in the immunoSEQ output, filtering matching that applied to full-length reads could not be performed. Sequences were annotated with PyIR, a Python wrapper for IgBLAST v1.9, using IMGT germline references to assign V/J genes and CDR3. Reads with weak V/J assignments (E-value above 1e-6), missing CDR3, stop codons, out-of-frame junctions, or ambiguous translated residues were removed. V3J clonotypes were defined by identical inferred V gene, J gene, and CDR3 amino acid sequence. To compute the percentage overlap between repertoires, the number of shared unique clonotypes was divided by the size of the smaller repertoire. RTK rarefaction, the Chao1 estimator, and Recon v2.1 estimates of unobserved clonotypes were used to assess repertoire richness. For all TCRbeta clonotypes obtained by the gDNA method from a handful of donors, generation probabilities were computed with OLGA. TCRdb re-hosts the immuneACCESS table, in-frame sequences only. Its copies lack some clones; in the studies checked, an unresolved V gene accounts for under half of them, and the cause for the rest is not known. D and trimming were read from the DNA, whereas the V and J calls and clone size are those reported in that table. The sample table holds a few million clones, of which around 93% were seen once. Together, the top ten hold around 1.7% of the sample.

The data are from a study of shared clonotypes between healthy human individuals (TCRdb year 2020). Background on the whole study: The cohort comprised a couple of women and a few men aged 18 to 49 years. For each donor, CD4 naive and CD4 memory were each run on three plates, CD8 naive on two plates, and CD8 memory on one plate. Blood TCR repertoires of a handful of healthy adults were deeply sequenced to estimate repertoire size and the extent of clonotype sharing between individuals. To increase sequencing depth and limit assay-specific biases, different laboratories used diverse techniques to prepare libraries and sequence TCR repertoires. Each donor's leukapheresis produced roughly between roughly 0.85 and 10 billion PBMCs. On the study overall, not on this receptor specifically: Even with the large sequencing depth, rarefaction of the sorted-subset datasets indicated that sequencing was incomplete. Based on pairwise subsampling, the degree of clonotype sharing among donors was expected to be affected by sequencing depth. Naive subsets generally had larger estimated clonotype richness than memory subsets. Compared with non-shared clonotypes, the clonotypes found in all four sorted-subset donors had higher generation probabilities. When a few donors were compared, the shared fraction of clonotypes was approximately 5% for naive CD4, less than 4% for naive CD8, 2.3% for memory CD4, and less than 0.5% for memory CD8. Because the study included only a small number of donors, the genetic and exposure-history diversity represented was limited. Only blood was sampled, and tissue TCR repertoires likely differ from those in blood.

In this chain, TRBV5-5 is recombined with TRBJ1-1; no D gene call is confident. The source of this sequence is a man aged 18 to 30 in good health. Some clones in this sample may be carry-over from other donors' samples. The source material was naive CD8+ T cells from PBMCs. Explained via the paper, the cell subset or site label denotes: CD45RA+CCR7+. The sequenced DNA is TGTGCCAGCAGCTCCGGACGAACTGAAGCTTTCTTT. Its amino acids are CASSSGRTEAFF.